The 15 T cell receptor beta chains below all came from one sample that was sequenced in a study of blood T cell repertoires in COVID-19 (TCRdb year 2020). Library preparation used the immunoSEQ multiplex PCR assay. TCRdb retrieved this table from immuneACCESS and kept in-frame rearrangements only. Not all clones are present; in checked studies, unresolved V genes account for under half, and no reason is known for the remainder. This sample has over 200,000 clones in its table, and 84% of those were observed once. The top ten hold approximately 8% of the sample. The sequencing sample was made of peripheral blood. The receptors derive from a woman between 45 and 60 years old with active or convalescent COVID-19.

The gene calls are TRBV2 and TRBJ1-2, with D maybe TRBD1 (5 bases). The CDR3 loop spans 15 amino acids. V was cut by 7 bases and J by 8 bases, with 23 bases left in between. Germline lookup yields CDR1 SNHLY and CDR2 FYNNEI. CDR3 coding DNA: TGTGCCAGCACTATCGACAGACTTAACCCTATCGGCTACACCTTC. Protein product: CASTIDRLNPIGYTF. Looking up the rest from reference TRBV2 and TRBJ1-2 gives the full variable domain: EPEVTQTPSHQVTQMGQEVILRCVPISNHLYFYWYRQILGQKVEFLVSFYNNEISEKSEIFDDQFSVERPDGSNFTLKIRSTKLEDSAMYFCASTIDRLNPIGYTFGSGTRLTVV.

The CDR3 sequence: CASRSGTDNEQFF. The CDR3 bases are TGCGCCAGCCGCTCGGGGACTGATAATGAGCAGTTCTTC. The chain carries TRBV5-1 and TRBJ2-1, with D perhaps matching TRBD2 (6 bases). V was pared by 7 bases and J by 7 bases, with 15 bases between. The CDR3 has 13 amino acids. Germline CDR1 and CDR2: SGHRS and YFSETQ.

The chain has TRBV28 and TRBJ2-7, with 14 bases fitting TRBD2. V gave up 5 bases and J gave up 1 base; unmatched junction bases: 13. The CDR3 length is 19 residues. CDR1 and CDR2 (germline): MDHEN, SYDVKM. The CDR3 DNA is TGTGCCAGCAGTCCAAATCGCGGGACTAGCGGGAGTAAGTCCTACGAGCAGTACTTC. Protein product: CASSPNRGTSGSKSYEQYF.

The gene calls are TRBV18 and TRBJ2-7, with D possibly matching TRBD1 (6 bases). V shed 6 bases and J shed 2 bases, with 17 bases lying between them. This CDR3 has 15 amino acids. CDR1 and CDR2 from the germline V gene are KGHSH and LQKENI. This chain's CDR3 is CASSTDRGGTYEQYV. The CDR3 DNA sequence: TGTGCCAGCTCTACGGACAGAGGGGGTACCTACGAGCAGTACGTC.

This chain's CDR3 is CASSLPGSNQPQHF. For the CDR3, the DNA is TGCGCCAGCAGCCTTCCCGGTAGCAATCAGCCCCAGCATTTT. The chain employs TRBV4-1 and TRBJ1-5; D is unclear. Looked up from germline, CDR1 is MGHRA and CDR2 is YSYEKL. V was pared by 4 bases and J by 0 bases, with 7 bases between. CDR3 length: 14 residues.

The chain joins TRBV2 to TRBJ2-3; 8 bases agree with TRBD2. The ends lost 2 bases at V and 0 bases at J; junction bases unmatched: 4. CDR1 and CDR2 from the germline V gene are SNHLY and FYNNEI. The CDR3 loop spans 16 amino acids. In nucleotides, the CDR3 is TGTGCCAGCAGTGAAACCTCTAGCGGGAGCACAGATACGCAGTATTTT. It is translated as CASSETSSGSTDTQYF.

This chain connects TRBV28 to TRBJ1-2; 12 bases are a match to TRBD1. This CDR3 has 17 amino acids. Germline V lookup: CDR1 MDHEN, CDR2 SYDVKM. Losses at the gene ends were 2 bases for V and 4 bases for J; bases not matched to a gene: 8. CDR3 in DNA: TGTGCCAGCAGTTTAATAATCGGGACAGGGGGCGGCTATGGCTACACCTTC. Protein product: CASSLIIGTGGGYGYTF.

The chain combines TRBV5-8 with TRBJ1-5; no clear D. CDR1 and CDR2 (germline): SGHTS, YDEGEE. This CDR3 contains 14 residues. Trimming stripped 2 bases from V and 8 bases from J, with 14 bases between. CDR3 coding DNA: TGTGCCAGCAGCTTCGGTCCGCTGTTAGAGCCCCAGCATTTT. Its protein product is CASSFGPLLEPQHF. Variable domain in full (rest from reference TRBV5-8 and TRBJ1-5): EAGVTQSPTHLIKTRGQQATLRCSPISGHTSVYWYQQALGLGLQFLLWYDEGEERNRGNFPPRFSGRQFPNYSSELNVNALELEDSALYLCASSFGPLLEPQHFGDGTRLSIL.

The rearrangement uses TRBV4-2 and TRBJ1-4; D possibly corresponds to TRBD1 (5 bases). Germline CDR1 LGHNA, CDR2 YNFKEQ. The CDR3 covers 14 residues. Trimming shortened V by 1 base and J by 5 bases, and 8 bases separated the two germline ends. The DNA of the CDR3 is TGTGCCAGCAGCCAAGCTTCAGGGAATGAAAAACTGTTTTTT. Translation gives CASSQASGNEKLFF.

The chain links TRBV7-9 to TRBJ1-4, with 7 bases identical to TRBD1. The V gene end was trimmed by 5 bases and the J gene end by 4 bases; junction bases not matched to a gene: 4. Germline V lookup: CDR1 SEHNR, CDR2 FQNEAQ (reference sequence). The CDR3 sequence is 14 residues long. The chain's CDR3 is CASSTGQFNEKLFF. DNA of the CDR3: TGTGCCAGCAGCACGGGACAGTTTAATGAAAAACTGTTTTTT.

The table lists this clone with a few counts. The V gene is TRBV19, the J gene TRBJ1-2; the D gene is possibly TRBD1 (5 bases). Germline V lookup: CDR1 LNHDA, CDR2 SQIVND (reference sequence). This CDR3 region has 12 residues. Trimming left V 9 bases short and J 3 bases short, with 11 bases between. Written as DNA, the CDR3 is TGTGCCAGCGACTTAGGGGACTATGGCTACACCTTC. Encoded protein: CASDLGDYGYTF.

This clone was picked up a small number of times. The chain recombines TRBV5-1 with TRBJ2-5; 14 bases are shared with TRBD2. Looked up from germline, CDR1 is SGHRS and CDR2 is YFSETQ. Unmatched junction bases numbered 3, after V lost 0 bases and J lost 5 bases. The CDR3 loop spans 16 amino acids. CDR3 sequence reads: CASSLDGTSGSETQYF. CDR3 sequence (DNA): TGCGCCAGCAGCTTGGACGGGACTAGCGGGAGTGAGACCCAGTACTTC.

J is TRBJ1-1 and V is TRBV5-4; 7 bases fit TRBD1. Unmatched junction bases numbered 4, after V lost 4 bases and J lost 1 base. CDR3 length: 14 residues. CDR1 SGHNT and CDR2 YYREEE come from the germline V gene (reference sequence). The CDR3 is CASSPDRANTEAFF. CDR3 sequence (DNA): TGTGCCAGCAGCCCAGACAGGGCGAACACTGAAGCTTTCTTT.

This rearrangement joins TRBV19 to TRBJ1-1, with a possible D match to TRBD1 (6 bases). The CDR3 has 17 residues. With 6 bases removed from V and 3 bases from J, the gap between germline ends came to 23 bases. Germline CDR1 is LNHDA and CDR2 is SQIVND (reference sequence). This chain's CDR3 is CASSPGWAAGVYTEAFF. CDR3 nucleotides: TGTGCCAGTAGCCCAGGTTGGGCGGCAGGGGTATACACTGAAGCTTTCTTT. The full variable domain, its missing parts supplied by reference TRBV19 and TRBJ1-1, is DGGITQSPKYLFRKEGQNVTLSCEQNLNHDAMYWYRQDPGQGLRLIYYSQIVNDFQKGDIAEGYSVSREKKESFPLTVTSAQKNPTAFYLCASSPGWAAGVYTEAFFGQGTRLTVV.

This chain's CDR3 is CASSFLAGGGETQYF. The CDR3 region has the DNA TGTGCCAGCAGTTTCCTAGCGGGAGGAGGAGAGACCCAGTACTTC. The chain is built from TRBV28 and TRBJ2-5; 11 bases are shared with TRBD2. Germline V CDR1 and CDR2: MDHEN, SYDVKM. V shed 3 bases, J shed 4 bases, and the junction held 4 bases outside the gene matches. The CDR3 contains 15 residues.